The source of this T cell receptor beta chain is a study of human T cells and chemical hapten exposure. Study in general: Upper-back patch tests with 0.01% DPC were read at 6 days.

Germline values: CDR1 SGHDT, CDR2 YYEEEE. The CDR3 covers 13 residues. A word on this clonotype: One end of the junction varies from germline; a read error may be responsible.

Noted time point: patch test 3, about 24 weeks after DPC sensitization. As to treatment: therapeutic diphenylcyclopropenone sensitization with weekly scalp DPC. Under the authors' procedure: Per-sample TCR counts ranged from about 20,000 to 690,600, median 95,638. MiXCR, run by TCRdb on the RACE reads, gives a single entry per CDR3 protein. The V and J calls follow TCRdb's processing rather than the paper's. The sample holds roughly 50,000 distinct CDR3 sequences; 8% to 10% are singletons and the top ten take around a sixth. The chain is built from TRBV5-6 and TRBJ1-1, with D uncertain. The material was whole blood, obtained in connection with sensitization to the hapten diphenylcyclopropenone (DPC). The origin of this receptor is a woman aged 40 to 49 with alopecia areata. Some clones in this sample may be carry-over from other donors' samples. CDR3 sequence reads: CASSLLGNAEAFF. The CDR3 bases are TGTGCCAGCAGCTTGTTGGGGAACGCTGAAGCTTTCTTT.